This T cell receptor (beta chain) originates from a study of human T cells and chemical hapten exposure. The sample's time point: pre-sensitization, week 0. Noted treatment: therapeutic diphenylcyclopropenone sensitization with weekly scalp DPC. This clonotype came up many times. Germline assignment: CDR1 SGHKS and CDR2 YYEKEE (reference sequence). V lost 2 bases to trimming and J lost 4 bases, with 10 bases between them. This CDR3 is built from 13 residues. TCRdb passed the RACE reads through MiXCR, listing each CDR3 protein once. This table holds roughly 110,000 distinct CDR3 sequences, 9.5% to 15% found once.

The sequence derives from a woman in her forties or fifties with alopecia areata. Some clones in this sample may be carry-over from other donors' samples. Sequenced here: whole blood, sampled in connection with sensitization to the hapten diphenylcyclopropenone (DPC). The V gene is TRBV5-5, the J gene TRBJ2-7; D remains unclear. The DNA for the CDR3 is TGTGCCAGCAGCTTTTTTTACGGGTACGAGCAGTACTTC. The encoded protein is CASSFFYGYEQYF. The variable domain in full, with the rest retrieved from reference TRBV5-5 and TRBJ2-7, is DAGVTQSPTHLIKTRGQQVTLRCSPISGHKSVSWYQQVLGQGPQFIFQYYEKEERGRGNFPDRFSARQFPNYSSELNVNALLLGDSALYLCASSFFYGYEQYFGPGTRLTVT.